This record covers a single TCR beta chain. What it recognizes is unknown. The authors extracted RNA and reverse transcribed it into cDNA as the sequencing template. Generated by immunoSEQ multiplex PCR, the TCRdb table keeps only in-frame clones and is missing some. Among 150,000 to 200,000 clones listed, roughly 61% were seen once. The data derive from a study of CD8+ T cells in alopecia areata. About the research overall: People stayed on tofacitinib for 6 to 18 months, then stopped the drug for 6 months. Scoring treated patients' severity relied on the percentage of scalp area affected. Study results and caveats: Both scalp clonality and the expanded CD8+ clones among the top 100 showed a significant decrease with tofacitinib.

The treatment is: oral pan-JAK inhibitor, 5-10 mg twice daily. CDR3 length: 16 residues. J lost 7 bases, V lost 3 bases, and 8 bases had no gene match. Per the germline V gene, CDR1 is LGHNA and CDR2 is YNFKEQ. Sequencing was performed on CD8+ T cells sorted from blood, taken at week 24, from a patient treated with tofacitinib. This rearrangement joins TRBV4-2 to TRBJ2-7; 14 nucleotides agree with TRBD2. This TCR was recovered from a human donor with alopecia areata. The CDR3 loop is CASSQDTGTSGGEQYF. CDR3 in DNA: TGTGCCAGCAGCCAGGATACCGGGACTAGCGGGGGAGAGCAGTACTTC.